These T cell receptor beta chains were read from a single sample in a study of cytomegalovirus exposure and HLA in healthy donors. Here immunoSEQ multiplex PCR was the method, and the copy in TCRdb shows in-frame clones only, minus some. The sample holds over 85,000 clones, around three quarters seen once. Sequencing was performed on PBMCs. The receptors come from a woman aged 30 to 39 in good health and CMV-seronegative. Each CDR3 is given with its conserved first and last residue. The D gene is left open where the match is weak. Rows give clone size only sometimes, using once, few, many, or a class for an expanded clone.

j_gene	v_gene	abundance	d_gene	CDR3aa	CDR3nt
TRBJ2-3	TRBV4-1	NA	TRBD2	CASSQSLAGVSDTQYF	TGCGCCAGCAGCCAGTCGCTAGCGGGGGTTTCAGATACGCAGTATTTT
TRBJ2-3	TRBV2	NA	TRBD2	CASTRGLAGRYTDTQYF	TGTGCCAGCACCCGTGGACTAGCGGGGCGATACACAGATACGCAGTATTTT
TRBJ1-4	TRBV4-1	NA	NA	CASSHHRKTNEKLFF	TGCGCCAGCAGCCACCACAGGAAAACTAATGAAAAACTGTTTTTT
TRBJ1-1	TRBV2	NA	TRBD1	CASHYTGTGNTEAFF	TGTGCCAGCCACTATACCGGGACAGGGAACACTGAAGCTTTCTTT
TRBJ1-5	TRBV6-7	NA	NA	CASSYLGQPQHF	TGTGCCAGCAGTTACCTAGGCCAGCCCCAGCATTTT
TRBJ2-2	TRBV29-1	NA	TRBD1	CSVAGTGVGGELFF	TGCAGCGTGGCCGGGACAGGGGTCGGCGGGGAGCTGTTTTTT
TRBJ2-1	TRBV5-1	NA	NA	CASSLRDSYLDEQFF	TGCGCCAGCAGCCTCCGGGACTCCTATCTGGATGAGCAGTTCTTC
TRBJ1-3	TRBV30	NA	NA	CAWSVGGRGNTIYF	TGTGCCTGGAGTGTAGGGGGTCGGGGAAACACCATATATTTT
TRBJ1-2	TRBV5-4	NA	TRBD1	CASSLRTGGSVNYGYTF	TGTGCCAGCAGCTTACGTACAGGGGGTTCCGTTAACTATGGCTACACCTTC
TRBJ2-7	TRBV7-2	NA	TRBD1	CASSLYPGGGEQYF	TGTGCCAGCAGCTTATATCCAGGGGGTGGGGAGCAGTACTTC
TRBJ2-1	TRBV25-1	NA	TRBD2	CASSEPGTSESYEQFF	TGTGCCAGCAGTGAACCCGGGACTAGCGAGAGCTATGAGCAGTTCTTC
TRBJ1-5	TRBV30	NA	TRBD1	CAWRQGSGWGGQPQHF	TGTGCCTGGCGACAGGGGAGTGGCTGGGGAGGTCAGCCCCAGCATTTT
TRBJ2-6	TRBV6-5	NA	NA	CASTRLSGANVLTF	TGTGCCAGCACCCGTCTATCTGGGGCCAACGTCCTGACTTTC
TRBJ1-1	TRBV7-2	NA	NA	CASSLVGNTEAFF	TGTGCCAGCAGCTTAGTCGGGAACACTGAAGCTTTCTTT
TRBJ2-3	TRBV9	NA	NA	CASSSTGPDTQYF	TGTGCCAGCAGCTCCACAGGGCCAGATACGCAGTATTTT
TRBJ1-1	TRBV28	NA	NA	CASSLSTEAFF	TGTGCCAGCTCTCTGAGCACTGAAGCTTTCTTT
TRBJ2-7	TRBV4-1	NA	NA	CASSQDRQLSYEQYF	TGCGCCAGCAGCCAAGATCGACAGTTATCCTACGAGCAGTACTTC
TRBJ1-4	TRBV19	NA	TRBD1	CASSIVGGYEKLFF	TGTGCCAGTAGTATAGTAGGGGGCTATGAAAAACTGTTTTTT
TRBJ2-3	TRBV9	NA	NA	CASSVSGSTDTQYF	TGTGCCAGCAGCGTCAGCGGGAGCACAGATACGCAGTATTTT
TRBJ1-5	TRBV27	NA	NA	CASGFRGDQPQHF	TGTGCCAGCGGGTTCAGGGGAGATCAGCCCCAGCATTTT
TRBJ1-1	TRBV9	NA	NA	CASSVEGEPGVAFF	TGTGCCAGCAGCGTAGAAGGGGAACCAGGGGTAGCTTTCTTT
TRBJ1-1	TRBV29-1	NA	NA	CSVGLFMNTEAFF	TGCAGCGTTGGACTGTTCATGAACACTGAAGCTTTCTTT
TRBJ1-2	TRBV4-2	NA	TRBD1	CASSQDPGTGSGGYTF	TGTGCCAGCAGCCAAGACCCCGGGACAGGGTCGGGAGGCTACACCTTC
TRBJ2-7	TRBV5-6	once	NA	CASSFSYEQYF	TGTGCCAGCAGCTTTAGCTACGAGCAGTACTTC
TRBJ1-1	TRBV10-3	NA	NA	CAISVQAMNTEAFF	TGTGCCATCAGTGTACAGGCAATGAACACTGAAGCTTTCTTT
TRBJ1-6	TRBV29-1	NA	TRBD1	CSTSQGAGTPLHF	TGCAGCACGTCACAGGGGGCAGGGACACCCCTCCACTTT
TRBJ2-7	TRBV27	NA	TRBD2	CASRLLAGHYEQYF	TGTGCCAGCAGACTTCTAGCGGGCCATTACGAGCAGTACTTC
TRBJ2-7	TRBV20-1	NA	NA	CSVAGNYEQYF	TGCAGTGTGGCGGGGAACTACGAGCAGTACTTC
TRBJ2-1	TRBV7-9	NA	NA	CASSLAIGAGNEQFF	TGTGCCAGCAGCTTAGCAATAGGGGCAGGGAATGAGCAGTTCTTC
TRBJ2-7	TRBV5-1	NA	TRBD1	CASSLISGQGGEQYF	TGCGCCAGCAGCTTAATCTCAGGACAGGGTGGCGAGCAGTACTTC
TRBJ1-1	TRBV6-5	NA	NA	CASSRRNTEAFF	TGTGCCAGCAGTCGTAGGAACACTGAAGCTTTCTTT
TRBJ2-7	TRBV14	NA	TRBD1	CASSPLDRVEYEQYF	TGTGCCAGCAGCCCACTGGACAGGGTAGAATACGAGCAGTACTTC
TRBJ1-4	TRBV18	NA	NA	CASSPDRNSVLFF	TGTGCCAGCTCACCTGACAGGAACAGCGTTCTGTTTTTT
TRBJ2-2	TRBV5-1	NA	TRBD1	CASSQTGDAGELFF	TGCGCCAGCAGCCAAACAGGGGACGCCGGGGAGCTGTTTTTT
TRBJ2-3	TRBV7-2	NA	TRBD1	CASSWGQGADTQYF	TGTGCCAGCAGCTGGGGACAGGGTGCAGATACGCAGTATTTT
TRBJ1-5	TRBV5-6	NA	TRBD1	CASSQGQPSNQPQHF	TGTGCCAGCAGCCAGGGACAGCCAAGCAATCAGCCCCAGCATTTT
TRBJ1-2	TRBV7-9	NA	TRBD1	CASSASTGDYGYTF	TGTGCCAGCAGCGCGTCGACAGGGGACTATGGCTACACCTTC
TRBJ1-4	TRBV10-1	NA	TRBD1	CASSEFDRGCEKLFF	TGCGCCAGCAGTGAGTTCGACAGGGGTTGTGAAAAACTGTTTTTT
TRBJ1-2	TRBV30	few	NA	CAWSPLLYGYTF	TGTGCCTGGAGTCCCCTTCTCTATGGCTACACCTTC
TRBJ1-1	TRBV4-2	NA	NA	CASSPGPWERNTEAFF	TGTGCCAGCAGCCCTGGCCCATGGGAGAGAAATACTGAAGCTTTCTTT
TRBJ2-1	TRBV6-5	NA	TRBD2	CASTPGLQVNEQFF	TGTGCCAGCACCCCGGGACTACAGGTCAATGAGCAGTTCTTC